This T cell receptor (beta chain) was observed in a study of CXCR3-negative and CXCR3-positive naive CD8 T cells. Regarding the study as a whole: For CXCR3-positive naive cells, TRB CDR3s were more hydrophobic than those of CXCR3-negative naive cells.

Each TRB cDNA library was prepared by 5' RACE (with UMI labels). TCRdb re-called the 5' RACE reads, yielding one record per CDR3 amino acid sequence without DNA. Its listing shows roughly 100,000 distinct CDR3 sequences. Worth noting for this clonotype: Its cognate antigen is unknown.

In germline, CDR1 is MNHEY, CDR2 SVGEGT. CDR3 length: 12 amino acids. The chain combines TRBV6-2 or TRBV6-3 with TRBJ1-1. The source of this sequence is a human donor in good health. Some clones in this sample may be carry-over from other donors' samples. Sequenced: naive CXCR3+ CD8+ T cells from blood. The subset was: CD45RO-CCR7+CD27+CD95- naive CD8+ T cells expressing CXCR3 (TNR3+). CDR3 sequence reads: CASSDRNTEAFF.